This TCR beta chain was recovered during a study of T cell repertoires and HLA-DP antigens. About the research overall: Donors were two male and one female, aged 18-to-29 to 60-to-69. DNA input averaged roughly 200 ng in sorted CD137+CD4+ and around 1,100 ng in pre-culture CD4+. Study findings and constraints: Average cumulative frequency of previously undetected clones was 36.3% against one allele and around 50% against the other.

Unmatched junction bases numbered 15, after V lost 0 bases and J lost 2 bases. CDR1 is GTSNPN, CDR2 SVGIG, per germline (reference sequence). The CDR3 sequence is 19 residues long. This clone has only a few counts. Its specificity is unknown. For pre-culture CD4+ samples, the target was approximately 190,000 T cell genomes. Only in-frame clones appear in the TCRdb table, and some are missing; sequencing was by immunoSEQ multiplex PCR. Here the sample spans roughly 70,000 clones, over 75% being singletons. This sequence joins TRBV30 and TRBJ1-5; 8 nucleotides agree with TRBD1. The origin of this receptor is a man in his sixties in good health and CMV-seronegative. Sequenced: CD4+ T cells from PBMCs. CDR3 in DNA: TGTGCCTGGAGTGTACTAAGGGGACAGGACCTCGGGGGCAATCAGCCCCAGCATTTT. Encoded protein: CAWSVLRGQDLGGNQPQHF.